One sample yielded the 7 T cell receptor beta chains listed below, sequenced in a study of identical twins (TCRdb year 2016). Receptors were amplified or captured by 5' RACE. TCRdb records Illumina HiSeq 2000 as the sequencer. The public reads were reprocessed in TCRdb via fastp at Q25 and MiXCR, keeping in-frame beta chains. Under each unique CDR3 protein, matching rows form one entry showing the most common genes and DNA. In all, the sample holds some 900,000 distinct CDR3 sequences, and roughly an eighth of those were seen once. The biggest ten clones account for around 1.6% of the sample. The sample was also reused in another study, on yellow fever vaccine responses in identical twins.

Sequencing used PBMCs. Source of these receptors: a woman under 30 in good health.

This clonotype has ten or more counts. The genes are TRBV12-5 and TRBJ2-7; the D call may be TRBD1 or TRBD2 (5 bases each). The V gene lost 0 bases and the J gene lost 2 bases, with 20 bases spanning the gap. Germline V CDR1 and CDR2: LGHNT, FRNRAP. CDR3 size: 18 residues. CDR3 amino acids: CASGLVPKSWDGAYEQYF. The CDR3 DNA is TGTGCTAGTGGTTTGGTACCTAAGAGTTGGGACGGGGCCTACGAGCAGTACTTC.

This clonotype was seen a few times. The V gene is TRBV6-1, the J gene TRBJ1-1; no firm D call. Germline values: CDR1 MNHNS, CDR2 SASEGT. This CDR3 has 14 residues. V was cut by 3 bases and J by 1 base, with 9 bases left in between. CDR3 sequence (DNA): TGTGCCAGCAGTGACCTCAGATGGAACACTGAAGCTTTCTTT. This encodes CASSDLRWNTEAFF.

This chain links TRBV19 with TRBJ2-5; 12 nucleotides line up with TRBD1. CDR1 is LNHDA and CDR2 is SQIVND in the germline V gene (reference sequence). V trimming: 4 bases; J trimming: 5 bases; junction bases outside the gene matches: 11. CDR3 length: 17 residues. CDR3 sequence: CASSTEMGQGAGETQYF. In DNA form, the CDR3 reads TGTGCCAGTAGTACCGAAATGGGACAGGGGGCCGGGGAGACCCAGTACTTC.

This clonotype was counted a few times. The chain joins TRBV20-1 to TRBJ2-3, with 10 bases lining up with TRBD1. Germline V gene sequence: CDR1 DFQATT, CDR2 SNEGSKA (reference sequence). The CDR3 has 14 residues. The V and J ends lost 1 base and 8 bases, in that order; junction bases with no gene match: 6. The CDR3 spells CSARAGQGMGTQYF. The CDR3 DNA follows: TGCAGTGCTAGAGCGGGACAGGGGATGGGTACGCAGTATTTT.

This clonotype appeared a few times. V usage is TRBV28 and J usage is TRBJ2-7; D gene ambiguous. The CDR3 totals 12 residues. Germline CDR1 and CDR2: MDHEN and SYDVKM. V lost 6 bases, J lost 2 bases, and 8 bases lay in between. This CDR3 is CASRYGPYEQYF. The CDR3 DNA reads TGTGCCAGCAGATACGGACCCTACGAGCAGTACTTC.

This clonotype was observed a handful of times. The gene calls are TRBV6-1 and TRBJ1-3; 9 bases are a match to TRBD1. CDR1 and CDR2 (germline): MNHNS, SASEGT. The CDR3 loop spans 15 amino acids. The ends lost 5 bases at V and 4 bases at J; junction bases unmatched: 6. The CDR3 nucleotides are TGTGCCAGCAGTAGGACAGGGGATGAAGGAAACACCATATATTTT. As protein: CASSRTGDEGNTIYF.

This clonotype appeared a few times. The chain carries TRBV7-9 and TRBJ1-2; D uncertain. With 2 bases removed from V and 7 bases from J, the gap between germline ends came to 11 bases. The CDR3 contains 13 residues. The germline gives CDR1 SEHNR, CDR2 FQNEAQ (reference sequence). The CDR3 sequence is CASSLRGVGGYTF. For the CDR3, the DNA is TGTGCCAGCAGCTTACGTGGGGTCGGTGGCTACACCTTC.